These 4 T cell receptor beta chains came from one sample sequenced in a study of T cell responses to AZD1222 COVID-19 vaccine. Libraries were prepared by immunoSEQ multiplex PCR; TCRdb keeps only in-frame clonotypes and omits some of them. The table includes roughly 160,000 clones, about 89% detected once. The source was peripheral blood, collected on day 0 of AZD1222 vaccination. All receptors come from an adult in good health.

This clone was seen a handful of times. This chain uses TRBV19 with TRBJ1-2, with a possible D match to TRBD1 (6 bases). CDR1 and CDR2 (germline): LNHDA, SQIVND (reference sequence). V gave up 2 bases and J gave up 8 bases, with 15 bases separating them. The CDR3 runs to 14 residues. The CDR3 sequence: CASSISLDSRGYTF. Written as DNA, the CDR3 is TGTGCCAGTAGTATATCCCTGGACAGCCGCGGCTACACCTTC. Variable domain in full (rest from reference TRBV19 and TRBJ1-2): DGGITQSPKYLFRKEGQNVTLSCEQNLNHDAMYWYRQDPGQGLRLIYYSQIVNDFQKGDIAEGYSVSREKKESFPLTVTSAQKNPTAFYLCASSISLDSRGYTFGSGTRLTVV.

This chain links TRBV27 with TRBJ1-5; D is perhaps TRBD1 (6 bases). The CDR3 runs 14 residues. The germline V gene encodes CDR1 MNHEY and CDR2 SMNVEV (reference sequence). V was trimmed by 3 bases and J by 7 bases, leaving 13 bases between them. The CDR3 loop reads CASSFSSGVQPQHF. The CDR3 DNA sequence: TGTGCCAGCAGTTTTAGTTCAGGGGTCCAGCCCCAGCATTTT.

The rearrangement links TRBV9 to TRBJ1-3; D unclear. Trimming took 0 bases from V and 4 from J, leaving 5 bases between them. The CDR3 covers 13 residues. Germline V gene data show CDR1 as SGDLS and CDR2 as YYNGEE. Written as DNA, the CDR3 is TGTGCCAGCAGCGTAGTAGGCGGAAACACCATATATTTT. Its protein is CASSVVGGNTIYF.

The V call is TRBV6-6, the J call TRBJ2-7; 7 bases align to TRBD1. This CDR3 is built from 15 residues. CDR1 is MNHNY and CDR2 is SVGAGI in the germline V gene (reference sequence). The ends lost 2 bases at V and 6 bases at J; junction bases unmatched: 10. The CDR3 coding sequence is TGTGCCAGCAGTTACCGAGACAGGGAGCTCGGCGAGCAGTACTTC. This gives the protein CASSYRDRELGEQYF.